This is a list of T cell receptor beta chains from one sample in a study of CD8 T cells in ankylosing spondylitis. TCRdb independently ran MiXCR on the 5' RACE reads; one entry per CDR3 protein. The table includes 200,000 to 250,000 distinct CDR3 sequences, under 12% detected once. The specimen was blood, either unsorted or a sorted T cell fraction (not recorded which). These TCRs come from a male donor with ankylosing spondylitis or in good health (not recorded which). The CDR3 runs from the conserved cysteine through the conserved F or W. A D gene is named only where the DNA matches it firmly. Where a row states a size, it is once, few, many or the class of an expanded clone; other rows omit it.

DNA | CDR3 | V | D | J | size
TGTGCCAGCAGCAAGATACAGAGCTATAGCTACGAGCAGTACTTC | CASSKIQSYSYEQYF | TRBV7-9 | NA | TRBJ2-7 | many
TGTGCCACCGCTGGACAGGGCGGCCGGGAGCAGTACTTC | CATAGQGGREQYF | TRBV24-1 | TRBD1 | TRBJ2-7 | many
TGTGCCAGCAGTTTCACGAACACCGGGGAGCTGTTTTTT | CASSFTNTGELFF | TRBV12-3/TRBV12-4 | NA | TRBJ2-2 | many
TGCAGTGCTAGAAGGGCTAGCGGACTCAATGAGCAGTTCTTC | CSARRASGLNEQFF | TRBV20-1 | TRBD2 | TRBJ2-1 | NA
TGTGCCAGCAGCTTAGTAGAGGCAGGGTCACAATACTACAATGAGCAGTTCTTC | CASSLVEAGSQYYNEQFF | TRBV11-1 | NA | TRBJ2-1 | few
TGTGCCAGCAGCTACGAAAGACAGGGGTTAGGGAATGAGCAGTTCTTC | CASSYERQGLGNEQFF | TRBV5-5 | TRBD1 | TRBJ2-1 | NA
TGTGCCAGCAGCTCCGAGACTCGGTACAATGAGCAGTTCTTC | CASSSETRYNEQFF | TRBV7-9 | NA | TRBJ2-1 | many
TGTGCCAGCAGCTTATCCCAGGAGGGCGAGCAGTACTTC | CASSLSQEGEQYF | TRBV7-8 | NA | TRBJ2-7 | many
TGTGCCAGCAGCTTAAGGGTAGACGAGCAGTACTTC | CASSLRVDEQYF | TRBV7-2 | NA | TRBJ2-7 | many
TGTGCCAGCAACTTGGCTCCGGGGGTTCTCAATGAGCAGTTCTTC | CASNLAPGVLNEQFF | TRBV18 | NA | TRBJ2-1 | NA
TGTGCCAGCAGGGGGACTTTCTCCTATAATTCACCCCTCCACTTT | CASRGTFSYNSPLHF | TRBV12-3/TRBV12-4 | NA | TRBJ1-6 | few
TGCTGTGCTAGAGTGGTGGGGGGGGGCACCTACAATGAGCAGTTCTTC | CCARVVGGGTYNEQFF | TRBV20-1 | NA | TRBJ2-1 | NA
TGCGCCAGCAGCCAGGAGGACAGGGGTTATGGCTACACCTTC | CASSQEDRGYGYTF | TRBV4-1 | TRBD1 | TRBJ1-2 | many
TGTGCCAGCAGCCAAGTGTATGGCGGGGGGGTAAGCGATACGCAGTATTTT | CASSQVYGGGVSDTQYF | TRBV4-2 | TRBD2 | TRBJ2-3 | many
TGTGCCAGCAGCTTAGGTCAGGGGGTCTCCTACGAGCAGTACTTC | CASSLGQGVSYEQYF | TRBV7-9 | TRBD1 | TRBJ2-7 | few
TGTGCCAGCACCCCTCGGGCTAGCGGTGGTCCAGATACGCAGTATTTT | CASTPRASGGPDTQYF | TRBV12-3/TRBV12-4 | TRBD2 | TRBJ2-3 | NA
TGCGCCAGCAGCTTGTCTGGCAGTAGCCAAGGTACGCAGTATTTT | CASSLSGSSQGTQYF | TRBV5-1 | NA | TRBJ2-3 | few
TGTGCCATCAGTCCCAGCACCTCTGGAAACACCATATATTTT | CAISPSTSGNTIYF | TRBV10-3 | NA | TRBJ1-3 | many
TGTGCCACCAGCCGCGCCTCGGATGAAAAACTGTTTTTT | CATSRASDEKLFF | TRBV15 | NA | TRBJ1-4 | many
TGTGCCAGCAGCGTAGATCGTAGGGGAGAGCAGTACTTC | CASSVDRRGEQYF | TRBV9 | NA | TRBJ2-7 | many
TGTGCCAGCAGCTTAGCCGGGACTTACTCCTACGAGCAGTACTTC | CASSLAGTYSYEQYF | TRBV7-3 | NA | TRBJ2-7 | many
TGTGCCAGCAGGCAAACTAGTTCAGAGACCCAGTACTTC | CASRQTSSETQYF | TRBV3-1 | NA | TRBJ2-5 | few
TGTGCCAGCAGTTACTCGCCAGTCAGGGGGCCGGGGGAGCTGTTTTTT | CASSYSPVRGPGELFF | TRBV6-5 | TRBD1 | TRBJ2-2 | many
TGTGCCAGCAGTTTAAAGGGTGGTGGCAGAACAAATGAAAAACTGTTTTTT | CASSLKGGGRTNEKLFF | TRBV27 | NA | TRBJ1-4 | many
TGTGCCAGCAGTTTGGCGAAGGGGGGACTGAACACCGGGGAGCTGTTTTTT | CASSLAKGGLNTGELFF | TRBV28 | NA | TRBJ2-2 | many
TGTGCCAGCAGCGTCCGGAGCGGGGGCGCGGAGACCCAGTACTTC | CASSVRSGGAETQYF | TRBV9 | TRBD2 | TRBJ2-5 | many
TGTGCCAGCAGCTCTAACAGGGGGGAGAGCACCGGGGAGCTGTTTTTT | CASSSNRGESTGELFF | TRBV12-3/TRBV12-4 | TRBD1 | TRBJ2-2 | NA
TGTGCCAGTAGAGTGTTAGAACTGGATGAGCAGTTCTTC | CASRVLELDEQFF | TRBV19 | NA | TRBJ2-1 | NA
TGTGCCAGCAGCTTAGCCGTCAGGATGAACACTGAAGCTTTCTTT | CASSLAVRMNTEAFF | TRBV7-2 | NA | TRBJ1-1 | many
TGTGCCAGCAGCCAAGTTGGGAGTCAAGAGACCCAGTACTTC | CASSQVGSQETQYF | TRBV4-2 | NA | TRBJ2-5 | few
TGTGCCAGCAGCACCGGACAGGGTAAAGGCTACACCTTC | CASSTGQGKGYTF | TRBV7-3 | TRBD1 | TRBJ1-2 | NA
TGTGCCAGCAGTTTCCACAGGACAAACTATGGCTACACCTTC | CASSFHRTNYGYTF | TRBV6-5 | NA | TRBJ1-2 | NA
TGCAGTGCTAGACCAGGCCTTACTACCTACGAGCAGTACTTC | CSARPGLTTYEQYF | TRBV20-1 | NA | TRBJ2-7 | NA
TGCAGTGCTAGCCCACCGGGGGCGCGATCCGACACTGAAGCTTTCTTT | CSASPPGARSDTEAFF | TRBV20-1 | NA | TRBJ1-1 | NA
TGTGCCAGCAGCCAAGATATTATAGCGGGTGGATCCAAAGATACGCAGTATTTT | CASSQDIIAGGSKDTQYF | TRBV4-2 | TRBD2 | TRBJ2-3 | NA
TGCGCCAGCAGCTTGGAGGCGGGTCTTACCACAGATACGCAGTATTTT | CASSLEAGLTTDTQYF | TRBV5-1 | NA | TRBJ2-3 | NA
TGCAGCGTTGAAGGGAGGGCGGACGGAGGGACAGATACGCAGTATTTT | CSVEGRADGGTDTQYF | TRBV29-1 | NA | TRBJ2-3 | many
TGCAGTGCTACCGGGACTAGTTTATTCTTC | CSATGTSLFF | TRBV20-1 | TRBD2 | TRBJ2-1 | many
TGTGCCATCAGTGAGCTGTGGACAGATACGCAGTATTTT | CAISELWTDTQYF | TRBV10-3 | NA | TRBJ2-3 | few
TGCAGTGCCAACGGACAGCCTGGAAACACCATATATTTT | CSANGQPGNTIYF | TRBV20-1 | NA | TRBJ1-3 | few
TGTGCCAGCAGTGTCAGTCCATCGTACGAGCAGTACTTC | CASSVSPSYEQYF | TRBV12-3/TRBV12-4 | NA | TRBJ2-7 | few